A single sample is the source of the 9 T cell receptor beta chains below, sequenced in a study of blood T cell repertoires in COVID-19. TCRdb's copy holds only in-frame clones and misses some; the assay was immunoSEQ multiplex PCR. The sample has approximately 240,000 clones; approximately 90% are singletons. The sequenced sample was peripheral blood. Receptors originate from a woman aged 40 to 55 who had recovered from COVID-19.

The chain couples TRBV7-2 to TRBJ1-5, with a tentative D call TRBD1 (5 bases). The CDR3 is 14 amino acids. Germline V gene sequence: CDR1 SGHTA, CDR2 FQGNSA. Trimming took 5 bases from V and 7 from J, leaving 15 bases between them. The CDR3 region is CASSPGQGRQPQHF. The CDR3 DNA reads TGTGCCAGCAGCCCCGGGCAGGGTCGGCAGCCCCAGCATTTT.

This clone was seen just once. The chain has TRBV20-1 and TRBJ1-3; D remains ambiguous. Trimming shortened V by 3 bases and J by 2 bases, and 5 bases separated the two germline ends. Germline loops: CDR1 DFQATT, CDR2 SNEGSKA (reference sequence). The CDR3 covers 12 residues. The CDR3 spells CSASSAGNTIYF. CDR3 coding DNA: TGCAGTGCTAGTTCGGCTGGAAACACCATATATTTT.

This rearrangement joins TRBV5-1 to TRBJ2-1; D possibly corresponds to TRBD1 (6 bases). V gave up 4 bases and J gave up 1 base, with 18 bases separating them. Germline values: CDR1 SGHRS, CDR2 YFSETQ. CDR3 length: 17 residues. The CDR3 loop is CASSQQTGGGSYNEQFF. For the CDR3, the DNA is TGCGCCAGCAGCCAACAGACAGGCGGCGGGTCCTACAATGAGCAGTTCTTC.

V and J are TRBV10-3 and TRBJ1-1; 7 bases map to TRBD1. The CDR3 is 16 residues long. Germline CDR1 reads ENHRY; CDR2 reads SYGVKD. The J segment lost 1 base and the V segment lost 7 bases, leaving 12 bases of the junction unmatched. The CDR3: CAIKDGAGGPNTEAFF. The DNA of the CDR3 is TGTGCCATCAAAGATGGGGCAGGGGGACCGAACACTGAAGCTTTCTTT.

This chain uses TRBV5-8 with TRBJ2-3; the D gene is possibly TRBD2 (6 bases). The CDR3 extends over 17 amino acids. Germline values: CDR1 SGHTS, CDR2 YDEGEE. Trimming pared 3 bases from V and 2 bases from J, leaving 19 bases between. The CDR3 sequence is CASSSGTRERATDTQYF. CDR3 DNA: TGTGCCAGCAGCTCCGGGACCCGGGAGAGGGCCACAGATACGCAGTATTTT.

This clone has just a few counts. This sequence joins TRBV7-9 and TRBJ2-7; TRBD2 aligns across 10 bases. CDR1 SEHNR and CDR2 FQNEAQ come from the germline V gene (reference sequence). CDR3 length equals 12 residues. Trimming took 5 bases from V and 12 from J; bases not matched to a gene: 7. This CDR3 reads CASSQGAGGAYF. The CDR3 DNA follows: TGTGCCAGCAGCCAGGGAGCGGGAGGGGCGTACTTC.

This chain joins TRBV7-8 and TRBJ1-6, with 8 bases lining up with TRBD1. Germline V gene lookup returns CDR1 SGHVS and CDR2 FQNEAQ. The CDR3 is made up of 16 amino acids. The V gene end was trimmed by 5 bases and the J gene end by 7 bases; junction bases not matched to a gene: 10. CDR3: CASSPRGQALNSPLHF. CDR3 coding DNA: TGTGCCAGCAGCCCTAGGGGACAGGCTCTAAATTCACCCCTCCACTTT.

V is TRBV25-1 and J is TRBJ2-5, with TRBD1 matching 10 bases. This CDR3 has 14 residues. Germline V gene data show CDR1 as MGHDK and CDR2 as SYGVNS. Trimming at V came to 6 bases and at J to 5 bases, leaving 6 bases not matched to a gene. The CDR3 DNA reads TGTGCCAGCAGGACGGGGACAGGGGCCGAGACCCAGTACTTC. As protein: CASRTGTGAETQYF.

The rearrangement joins TRBV4-3 to TRBJ1-3, with D maybe TRBD1 (6 bases). This CDR3 has 17 residues. V was trimmed by 0 bases and J by 0 bases, leaving 12 bases between them. CDR1 is LGHNA, CDR2 YSLEER, per germline. The CDR3 DNA follows: TGCGCCAGCAGCCAAGATCCCGGGACACTCTCTGGAAACACCATATATTTT. Translating gives CASSQDPGTLSGNTIYF.